Below, 23 T cell receptor beta chains from the same sample are listed, as sequenced in a study of T cell clonality in common variable immunodeficiency. Some clones are missing from TCRdb's copy, which holds only in-frame ones; the method was immunoSEQ multiplex PCR. Observed in the sample are some 28,000 clones, none of them singletons. The sample taken for sequencing was peripheral blood mononuclear cells. Receptor source: a person between 18 and 75 years old in good health.

This clone was seen a few times. The CDR3 goes on 3 residues after the read ends, and that part is filled in from the germline J gene. The V gene is TRBV7-6, the J gene TRBJ2-2; weak D call: TRBD2 (7 bases). V was trimmed by 2 bases and J by 5 bases, leaving 12 bases between them. This CDR3 comprises 15 residues. The germline V gene has CDR1 SGHVS and CDR2 FNYEAQ. CDR3 sequence: CASSLMGGLTGELFF. The part of the CDR3 DNA that was read is TGTGCCAGCAGCTTAATGGGGGGGCTAACCGGGGAG.

This clone was detected ten times or more. The sequenced CDR3 bases are TGCGCCAGCTGCCCGACAGCTTCGAACACCGGGGAG. Its protein is CASCPTASNTGE. The entire CDR3 protein is CASCPTASNTGELFF. The rearrangement links TRBV5-1 to TRBJ2-2; TRBD1 is a possible D gene (5 bases). The read ends 3 residues early relative to the CDR3; the germline J gene fills the gap. Per the germline V gene, CDR1 is SGHRS and CDR2 is YFSETQ. Trimming removed 7 bases from V and 0 bases from J, with 13 bases in between. The CDR3 runs 15 residues.

As to this clone: The DNA ends 3 residues before the CDR3 does, and the rest of the CDR3 is filled in from the germline J gene. V gene TRBV6-4 combines with J gene TRBJ1-5, with D possibly matching TRBD1 (5 bases). Trimming removed 4 bases from V and 9 bases from J, with 16 bases in between. The CDR3 has 14 residues. Germline-derived CDR1 and CDR2 are MRHNA and SNTAGT. The CDR3 DNA, read in part, is TGTGCCAGCAGTGGGTCCCTGGGGGGTCGGCCC. This encodes CASSGSLGGRP. The full CDR3 protein is CASSGSLGGRPQHF.

In this sample, this clone turned up many times. The read halts 3 residues ahead of the CDR3 end, with the missing end drawn from the germline J gene. The gene calls are TRBV20-1 and TRBJ2-3, with TRBD2 as a possible D gene (7 bases). The germline gives CDR1 DFQATT, CDR2 SNEGSKA (reference sequence). CDR3 length equals 13 residues. V lost 3 bases, J lost 5 bases, and 12 bases lay in between. The part of the CDR3 DNA that was read is TGCAGTGCTAGTGCGGGGGCCGTAGATACG. Translated: CSASAGAVDT. The full-length CDR3 reads as CSASAGAVDTQYF.

With regard to this clone: The CDR3 end lies 3 residues beyond the end of the read and is filled in from the germline J gene. The chain combines TRBV7-8 with TRBJ1-2; no reliable D call. There are 14 residues in the CDR3. CDR1 SGHVS and CDR2 FQNEAQ come from the germline V gene. The sequenced CDR3 bases are TGTGCCAGCAGCTTAGTCGGTGTATACTACGAC. Its translation: CASSLVGVYYD. The CDR3 in its entirety is CASSLVGVYYDYTF.

Ten or more counts support this clone. Read coverage stops 3 residues before the CDR3 terminus; the germline J gene supplies the remainder. The chain is built from TRBV7-3 and TRBJ1-6; D not certain. The length of the CDR3 is 12 residues. Germline-derived CDR1 and CDR2 are SGHTA and FQGTGA. The V gene lost 3 bases and the J gene lost 9 bases, with 6 bases spanning the gap. CDR3 DNA, as far as it was read: TGTGCCAGCAGCTTCCCGGGTTCACCC. This codes for CASSFPGSP. The CDR3 in its entirety is CASSFPGSPLHF.

This clone was seen many times. The read ends 3 residues before the CDR3 terminus; that terminus is restored from the germline J gene. The V gene is TRBV30, the J gene TRBJ1-2; D is unresolved. Trimming left V 3 bases short and J 7 bases short, with 9 bases between. Germline V CDR1 and CDR2: GTSNPN, SVGIG (reference sequence). This CDR3 has 11 amino acids. CDR3 protein: CAWRKGSGYTF. The sequenced part of the CDR3 DNA is TGTGCCTGGAGAAAAGGGTCTGGC.

This clone appeared many times. From the germline J gene comes the end of the CDR3, since the read stops 3 residues before it. The chain uses TRBV9 and TRBJ2-1; D is possibly TRBD2 (5 bases). The CDR3 runs 15 residues. The V and J ends lost 4 bases and 4 bases respectively, with 15 bases between them. Germline assignment: CDR1 SGDLS and CDR2 YYNGEE. Partial CDR3 DNA: TGTGCCAGCAGCCCCGAGAGGGCCCCGTACAATGAG. Amino acids: CASSPERAPYNE. The full CDR3 protein is CASSPERAPYNEQFF.

This clone has ten or more counts. The read ends 3 residues shy of where the CDR3 ends; the end is completed using the germline J gene. V gene TRBV7-9 combines with J gene TRBJ2-1, with D maybe TRBD1 (5 bases). The CDR3 spans 14 residues. The germline gives CDR1 SEHNR, CDR2 FQNEAQ (reference sequence). The V end was cut by 2 bases, the J end by 5 bases, with 10 bases between. Partial CDR3 DNA: TGTGCCAGCAGCTTAACGCAGGGCGACAATGAG. As protein: CASSLTQGDNE. The whole CDR3 sequence is CASSLTQGDNEQFF.

The table lists this clone with many counts. The read ends 3 residues before the CDR3 terminus; that terminus is restored from the germline J gene. This chain links TRBV29-1 with TRBJ2-6, with D unclear. This CDR3 is 12 amino acids long. The V and J ends lost 4 bases and 3 bases respectively, with 4 bases between them. Germline V CDR1 and CDR2: SQVTM, ANQGSEA. CDR3 region: CSVVYGANVLTF. Partial CDR3 DNA: TGCAGCGTTGTTTATGGGGCCAACGTC. Based on the CDR3 plus reference TRBV29-1 and TRBJ2-6, the full variable domain is SAVISQKPSRDICQRGTSLTIQCQVDSQVTMMFWYRQQPGQSLTLIATANQGSEATYESGFVIDKFPISRPNLTFSTLTVSNMSPEDSSIYLCSVVYGANVLTFGAGSRLTVL.

This clone was counted at least ten times. The read finishes 3 residues shy of the CDR3 end, and the germline J gene is used to complete it. This rearrangement joins TRBV20-1 to TRBJ2-7; weak D call: TRBD1 (5 bases). The CDR3 sequence is 14 residues long. The ends were cut back, 3 bases at V and 6 bases at J, with 18 bases in the middle. CDR1 and CDR2 (germline): DFQATT, SNEGSKA (reference sequence). The CDR3 DNA, read in part, is TGCAGTGCTAGTAGGGCAGGGCCCTCTCTCGAG. Translation: CSASRAGPSLE. From start to end, the CDR3 is CSASRAGPSLEQYF.

This clone occurred many times. The sequenced fragment ends 3 residues before the CDR3 boundary, so the rest is inferred from the germline J gene. This chain uses TRBV7-2 with TRBJ1-2, with 7 positions matching TRBD1. CDR3 length: 15 amino acids. Germline CDR1 reads SGHTA; CDR2 reads FQGNSA. The part of the CDR3 DNA that was read is TGTGCCAGCAGCTTACCCGGGACAGACGGTCGGGGC. It is translated as CASSLPGTDGRG. The whole CDR3 sequence is CASSLPGTDGRGYTF.

This clone was picked up a small number of times. The read ends 3 residues before the CDR3 terminus; that terminus is restored from the germline J gene. The chain uses TRBV11-3 and TRBJ2-1, with 10 bases matching TRBD2. V lost 8 bases and J lost 7; bases outside the gene matches: 5. There are 13 residues in the CDR3. Per the germline V gene, CDR1 is SGHNT and CDR2 is YENEEA. The CDR3 reads CASEAGGRNEQFF. The sequenced part of the CDR3 DNA is TGTGCCAGCGAAGCGGGGGGGAGGAATGAG.

This clone was seen only a few times. The read gets to within 3 residues of the CDR3 end, and the germline J gene fills in the rest. The V gene is TRBV11-3, the J gene TRBJ2-7, with a tentative D call TRBD1 (5 bases). Germline V gene lookup returns CDR1 SGHNT and CDR2 YENEEA. The CDR3 length is 14 residues. V dropped 5 bases and J dropped 5 bases, with 16 bases sitting between them. Partial CDR3 DNA: TGTGCCAGCAGCCAAAACAGGATGGTCCACGAG. Encoded protein: CASSQNRMVHE. The whole CDR3 protein reads CASSQNRMVHEQYF.

The sample holds many counts of this clone. The DNA ends 3 residues before the CDR3 does, and the rest of the CDR3 is filled in from the germline J gene. The V call is TRBV6-2 or TRBV6-3, the J call TRBJ2-7; 9 bases align to TRBD1. Germline trimming cut 6 bases from V and 3 bases from J; bases unmatched to any gene: 3. The CDR3 covers 13 residues. Germline lookup yields CDR1 MNHEY and CDR2 SVGEGT. CDR3 amino acids: CASSLDRGYEQYF. CDR3 bases read: TGTGCCAGCAGCCTGGACAGGGGCTACGAG.

This clone was counted at least ten times. The observed sequence ends 3 residues before the CDR3 terminus, with the missing tail filled in from the germline J gene. The rearrangement links TRBV2 to TRBJ2-1; D is uncertain. Germline values: CDR1 SNHLY, CDR2 FYNNEI. V lost 5 bases, J lost 4 bases, and 9 bases lay in between. The CDR3 is 13 amino acids. The part of the CDR3 DNA that was read is TGTGCCAGCAGTCTTACGCAGTACAATGAG. It encodes CASSLTQYNE. The whole CDR3 region reads CASSLTQYNEQFF.

Note on this clone: The read stops 3 residues short of the end of the CDR3; the missing end is completed from the germline J gene. The rearrangement uses TRBV7-9 and TRBJ1-2; 8 bases are shared with TRBD1. The CDR3 consists of 13 residues. V dropped 8 bases and J dropped 5; count of bases not matched to a gene: 7. Germline V gives CDR1 SEHNR, CDR2 FQNEAQ (reference sequence). The part of the CDR3 DNA that was read is TGTGCCAGCGCGGACAGGGAAGATTATGGC. Translated, it gives CASADREDYG. The full CDR3 protein reads CASADREDYGYTF.

The sample holds many counts of this clone. The read comes to an end 3 residues before the CDR3 does, leaving the germline J gene to fill in the end. V is TRBV11-2 and J is TRBJ1-1, with D possibly TRBD1 on 5 matching bases. The V end lost 4 bases, the J end lost 2 bases, and 11 bases lay between the germline ends. Germline CDR1 reads SGHAT; CDR2 reads FQNNGV. The CDR3 has 14 residues. The DNA read from the CDR3 is TGTGCCAGCAGCTCCCGGGGGTTAAACACTGAA. Protein sequence: CASSSRGLNTE. The full CDR3 protein reads CASSSRGLNTEAFF.

Ten or more counts support this clone. The DNA ends 3 residues before the CDR3 does, and the rest of the CDR3 is filled in from the germline J gene. The J gene is TRBJ2-3, the V gene TRBV7-2; perhaps TRBD1 as D (5 bases). The CDR3 totals 15 residues. Between the trimmed V and J ends, which lost 5 bases and 0 bases, there was a span of 12 bases. The germline gives CDR1 SGHTA, CDR2 FQGNSA. CDR3 protein: CASSRQISSTDTQYF. The CDR3 bases that were read are TGTGCCAGCAGCCGACAGATCAGTAGCACAGATACG.

This clone appeared many times. The CDR3 goes on 3 residues after the read ends, and that part is filled in from the germline J gene. The chain couples TRBV19 to TRBJ1-6; TRBD1 might be the D (6 bases). The germline V gene has CDR1 LNHDA and CDR2 SQIVND (reference sequence). The CDR3 is 14 residues long. CDR3 bases read: TGTGCCAGTAATGCAGGGGATCAAGGGAGAACC. Translating it yields CASNAGDQGRT. The whole CDR3 protein reads CASNAGDQGRTLHF.

This clone was recorded at least ten times. The CDR3 end lies 3 residues beyond the end of the read and is filled in from the germline J gene. The chain employs TRBV6-2 or TRBV6-3 and TRBJ1-1, with D uncertain. CDR1 and CDR2 (germline): MNHEY, SVGEGT. V was pared by 4 bases and J by 6 bases, with 15 bases between. The CDR3 sequence is 14 residues long. Incomplete CDR3 DNA: TGTGCCAGCAGTTTCTACTATGGAAGCGCTGAA. Protein product: CASSFYYGSAE. The CDR3 reads in full as CASSFYYGSAEAFF.

Concerning this clone itself: The read ends 3 residues early relative to the CDR3; the germline J gene fills the gap. The chain recombines TRBV7-2 with TRBJ1-2; a possible D gene is TRBD1 (6 bases). This CDR3 contains 15 residues. V lost 3 bases and J 5 bases, leaving 16 bases between the germline ends. Germline V lookup: CDR1 SGHTA, CDR2 FQGNSA. This CDR3 is CASSFRPHREYGYTF. Partial CDR3 DNA: TGTGCCAGCAGCTTTCGGCCGCACAGGGAATATGGC.

This clone came up many times. The read is 3 residues too short to cover the CDR3 end, so that end is filled in from the germline J gene. The chain recombines TRBV7-8 with TRBJ2-2; 7 bases agree with TRBD1. J gave up 4 bases and V 5 bases, and 10 bases lay outside the gene matches. The CDR3 sequence is 16 residues long. CDR1 and CDR2 (germline): SGHVS, FQNEAQ. The CDR3 sequence: CASSRDRIRGTGELFF. The CDR3 DNA, read in part, is TGTGCCAGCAGCAGGGACAGAATTAGGGGCACCGGGGAG.